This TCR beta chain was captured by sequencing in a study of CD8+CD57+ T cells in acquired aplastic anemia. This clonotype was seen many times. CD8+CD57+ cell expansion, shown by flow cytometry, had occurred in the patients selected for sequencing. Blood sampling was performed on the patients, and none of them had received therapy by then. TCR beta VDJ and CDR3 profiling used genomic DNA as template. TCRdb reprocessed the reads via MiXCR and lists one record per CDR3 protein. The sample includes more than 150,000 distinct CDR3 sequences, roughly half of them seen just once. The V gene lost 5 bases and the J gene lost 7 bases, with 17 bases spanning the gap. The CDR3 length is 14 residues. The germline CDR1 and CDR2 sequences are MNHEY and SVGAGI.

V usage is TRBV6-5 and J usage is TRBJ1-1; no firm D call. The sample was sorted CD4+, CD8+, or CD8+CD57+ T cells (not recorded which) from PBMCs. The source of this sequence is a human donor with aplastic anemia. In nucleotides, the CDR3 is TGTGCCAGCAGTCCCCGCGAGAGGGTGGATGAAGCTTTCTTT. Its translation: CASSPRERVDEAFF.